Presented here are 14 T cell receptor beta chains from one specimen sequenced in a study of beta chain features in type 1 diabetes. Study-level findings and limits: Patients with Type 1 diabetes showed moderately but significantly shorter TCRB CDR3s in all four CD4+ subsets.

Their antigens are not known. Investigators reverse transcribed all isolated RNA, so they sequenced expressed TCRB transcripts. TCRdb's table, derived via immunoSEQ multiplex PCR, lists solely in-frame clones and lacks some. The sample records 150,000 or so clones, roughly 65% being singletons. Sequencing used naive CD4+ T cells from blood. Receptors originate from a man younger than 45 with type 1 diabetes.

The chain is built from TRBV7-9 and TRBJ1-2; D call uncertain. CDR1 is SEHNR, CDR2 FQNEAQ, per germline (reference sequence). The CDR3 spans 10 residues. Trimming cost V 8 bases and J 5 bases, with 6 bases left between them. Here the CDR3 DNA reads TGTGCCAGCGGTCCTTATGGCTACACCTTC. Residues: CASGPYGYTF.

The chain carries TRBV30 and TRBJ1-6; 7 bases agree with TRBD1. The ends lost 5 bases at V and 7 bases at J; junction bases unmatched: 8. The CDR3 runs to 14 residues. Germline V gene sequence: CDR1 GTSNPN, CDR2 SVGIG (reference sequence). Here the CDR3 reads CAWDQGGENSPLHF. Written as DNA, the CDR3 is TGTGCCTGGGACCAGGGGGGGGAGAATTCACCCCTCCACTTT.

This clone appeared a few times. The chain has TRBV13 and TRBJ2-3, with D possibly TRBD1 on 7 matching bases. This CDR3 is built from 13 residues. Germline loops: CDR1 PRHDT, CDR2 FYEKMQ (reference sequence). The V end lost 4 bases, the J end lost 3 bases, and 8 bases lay between the germline ends. CDR3 sequence (DNA): TGTGCCAGCAGCTCAGGGGGGACAGATACGCAGTATTTT. This translates into CASSSGGTDTQYF.

This clone was picked up a small number of times. V is TRBV18 and J is TRBJ2-4, with D unclear. Germline loops: CDR1 KGHSH, CDR2 LQKENI. V gave up 6 bases and J gave up 3 bases, with 12 bases separating them. The CDR3 spans 14 residues. This CDR3 reads CASSPQMDKNIQYF. As DNA, the CDR3 is TGTGCCAGCTCTCCCCAGATGGACAAAAACATTCAGTACTTC.

The chain recombines TRBV23-1 with TRBJ1-2; D remains ambiguous. TRBV23-1 is annotated as an ORF whose role is uncertain. This CDR3 spans 15 amino acids. Trimming shortened V by 3 bases and J by 0 bases, and 11 bases separated the two germline ends. The chain's CDR3 is CASSHSFVANYGYTF. CDR3 nucleotides: TGCGCCAGCAGTCACTCGTTCGTGGCTAACTATGGCTACACCTTC.

The gene calls are TRBV28 and TRBJ2-3, with D unclear. The germline CDR1 and CDR2 sequences are MDHEN and SYDVKM. Between the trimmed V and J ends, which lost 2 bases and 6 bases, there was a span of 21 bases. There are 17 residues in the CDR3. The DNA for the CDR3 is TGTGCCAGCAGTTTAAGTCTCGAGAGTACTTTCATTGATACGCAGTATTTT. Protein sequence: CASSLSLESTFIDTQYF.

Notes on this clone: The same CDR3 arises from other DNA sequences in this sample as well. V is TRBV20-1 and J is TRBJ2-3, with D hard to call. Per the germline V gene, CDR1 is DFQATT and CDR2 is SNEGSKA (reference sequence). This CDR3 has 11 amino acids. V shed 1 base and J shed 3 bases, with 2 bases lying between them. The CDR3 spells CSARGTDTQYF. In nucleotides, the CDR3 is TGCAGTGCTAGAGGAACAGATACGCAGTATTTT.

The genes are TRBV4-3 and TRBJ2-3, with 10 bases identical to TRBD2. The CDR3 consists of 16 residues. V shed 2 bases, J shed 0 bases, and the junction held 2 bases outside the gene matches. The germline V gene encodes CDR1 LGHNA and CDR2 YSLEER. CDR3 residues: CASSQLAGESTDTQYF. CDR3 DNA sequence: TGCGCCAGCAGCCAACTAGCGGGGGAGAGCACAGATACGCAGTATTTT.

This clone was seen more than once but under ten times. V usage is TRBV7-7 and J usage is TRBJ2-6; unclear D gene. Germline V lookup: CDR1 SSHAT, CDR2 FNYEAQ (reference sequence). This CDR3 comprises 15 residues. Trimming took 0 bases from V and 1 from J, leaving 4 bases between them. In DNA, the CDR3 is TGTGCCAGCAGCTTAGCGGCTTCTGGGGCCAACGTCCTGACTTTC. This sequence encodes CASSLAASGANVLTF.

The chain is built from TRBV4-1 and TRBJ2-5, with 10 bases lining up with TRBD2. Germline values: CDR1 MGHRA, CDR2 YSYEKL. CDR3 size: 15 residues. V lost 4 bases and J lost 2; bases outside the gene matches: 4. The DNA of the CDR3 is TGCGCCAGCAGCCCGGGACTAGCGCATCAAGAGACCCAGTACTTC. Protein: CASSPGLAHQETQYF.

The chain links TRBV27 to TRBJ2-1; D gene ambiguous. The V end lost 0 bases, the J end lost 4 bases, and 10 bases lay between the germline ends. Germline-derived CDR1 and CDR2 are MNHEY and SMNVEV (reference sequence). The CDR3 is made up of 15 amino acids. CDR3: CASSLSHERYNEQFF. The CDR3 DNA reads TGTGCCAGCAGTTTATCACATGAGAGGTACAATGAGCAGTTCTTC.

This chain uses TRBV14 with TRBJ1-2, with D tentatively TRBD1 (5 bases). V was trimmed by 0 bases and J by 8 bases, leaving 10 bases between them. Germline V gene sequence: CDR1 SGHDN, CDR2 FVKESK. This CDR3 is 13 amino acids long. The CDR3 is CASSQERDGGYTF. The CDR3 DNA follows: TGTGCCAGCAGCCAAGAGAGGGACGGAGGCTACACCTTC. Drawing the rest from reference TRBV14 and TRBJ1-2, the complete variable domain is EAGVTQFPSHSVIEKGQTVTLRCDPISGHDNLYWYRRVMGKEIKFLLHFVKESKQDESGMPNNRFLAERTGGTYSTLKVQPAELEDSGVYFCASSQERDGGYTFGSGTRLTVV.

This clone showed up just a few times. The chain links TRBV19 to TRBJ2-3; D is unclear. The CDR3 runs to 12 residues. V lost 8 bases and J lost 2, with 8 bases in between. CDR1 is LNHDA and CDR2 is SQIVND in the germline V gene (reference sequence). The CDR3 DNA reads TGTGCCAGTGGGAAAGTCACAGATACGCAGTATTTT. As protein: CASGKVTDTQYF.

This clone was observed a handful of times. V is TRBV29-1 and J is TRBJ2-5; no reliable D call. Germline CDR1 reads SQVTM; CDR2 reads ANQGSEA. V lost 4 bases and J lost 5, with 11 bases in between. The CDR3 length is 12 residues. CDR3 sequence (DNA): TGCAGCGTTGTGGAGCTTCTGGAGACCCAGTACTTC. It yields the protein CSVVELLETQYF.